The clone carrying this T cell receptor (beta chain) has more than one count but fewer than ten. Its antigen is not known. With 60 Vbeta and 13 Jbeta primers, the PCR was carried out. Profiled with immunoSEQ multiplex PCR; TCRdb holds only in-frame clones, not every one. The table shows tens of thousands of clones, with 70% occurring only once. The CDR3 runs 13 residues. Trimming cost V 3 bases and J 8 bases, with 11 bases left between them. Germline V gives CDR1 LGHNT, CDR2 FRNRAP. The data are from a study of cytomegalovirus exposure and HLA in healthy donors. General study points: Later work found most CMV-associated TCR beta chains apparently HLA-restricted. The only immune exposure information that was available was CMV serostatus. Researchers reported that a few CMV-associated chains were confirmed in vitro as CMV antigen-specific.

The sequence was obtained from a woman aged 55 to 70 in good health and CMV-seropositive. Sequenced input: PBMCs. J is TRBJ1-5 and V is TRBV12-5; no definite D call. CDR3 protein: CASGFGEGEPQHF. The CDR3 region has the DNA TGTGCTAGTGGTTTCGGAGAGGGAGAGCCCCAGCATTTT.